The source of this T cell receptor beta chain is a study of blood T cells in healthy people across ages. A second PCR, run for about 6 to 11 cycles, used a sample-barcoded 5' primer plus a J-beta primer mix. TCRdb itself ran the 5' RACE reads through MiXCR, one entry per CDR3 protein. This sample has hundreds of thousands of distinct CDR3 sequences, with roughly 25% found just once. Researchers isolated at least 6 million PBMCs per sample. Only a few counts were recorded for this clonotype. In addition, the sample was reused for a study of T cells of mothers and their children. From that report: Material was donated by three healthy Caucasian mothers and their six children. The authors used all extracted RNA for cDNA synthesis, at about 1.6 ug per 15 ul.

Specimen: blood. This clonotype originated in a boy aged 5-17 years in good health.

This chain's CDR3 is CASSLGQGTFSGNTIYF. CDR3 sequence (DNA): TGTGCCAGCTCCCTCGGACAGGGCACCTTCTCTGGAAACACCATATATTTT. The chain couples TRBV18 to TRBJ1-3; TRBD1 agrees at 8 bases. The CDR3 sequence is 17 residues long. CDR1 and CDR2 (germline): KGHSH, LQKENI. V shed 6 bases and J 0 bases; nucleotides not matched to a gene: 10.